The rows below give T cell receptor beta chains drawn from one sample of a study of blood T cells in healthy people across ages. TCRdb passed the 5' RACE reads through MiXCR, listing each CDR3 protein once. The sample contains about 620,000 distinct CDR3 sequences, under 65% of which appear only once. Material for sequencing was blood. The receptors here all came from a woman of 80 years or more in good health. CDR3s include the opening cysteine and the closing phenylalanine or tryptophan. The order of the fields is V gene, D gene, clone size, J gene, CDR3 protein, CDR3 DNA. A D gene is named only where the DNA matches it firmly. Not every row has a clone size; where given, it reads once, few, many or a size class.

v_gene: TRBV3-1; d_gene: .; abundance: .; j_gene: TRBJ2-5; CDR3aa: CASSQEAIGRAETQYF; CDR3nt: TGTGCCAGCAGCCAAGAGGCTATAGGGAGAGCAGAGACCCAGTACTTC
v_gene: TRBV21-1; d_gene: .; abundance: .; j_gene: TRBJ1-2; CDR3aa: CASSRRTESHRPANYGYTF; CDR3nt: TGTGCCAGCAGCAGACGGACAGAAAGCCACCGACCTGCTAACTATGGCTACACCTTC
v_gene: TRBV6-5; d_gene: .; abundance: many; j_gene: TRBJ2-7; CDR3aa: CASSYRPPYEQYF; CDR3nt: TGTGCCAGCAGTTACAGACCTCCCTACGAGCAGTACTTC
v_gene: TRBV7-9; d_gene: TRBD1; abundance: few; j_gene: TRBJ2-1; CDR3aa: CASSVDRGNEQFF; CDR3nt: TGTGCCAGCAGCGTAGACAGGGGGAATGAGCAGTTCTTC
v_gene: TRBV7-9; d_gene: TRBD2; abundance: .; j_gene: TRBJ2-3; CDR3aa: CASSLTVSGITDTQYF; CDR3nt: TGTGCCAGCAGCTTAACAGTGAGCGGGATCACGGATACGCAGTATTTT
v_gene: TRBV2; d_gene: .; abundance: .; j_gene: TRBJ2-7; CDR3aa: CASTLGVYEQYF; CDR3nt: TGTGCCAGCACTCTGGGGGTATACGAGCAGTACTTC
v_gene: TRBV6-5; d_gene: TRBD1; abundance: .; j_gene: TRBJ2-2; CDR3aa: CASSFTGVATGELFF; CDR3nt: TGTGCCAGCAGTTTCACAGGGGTGGCCACCGGGGAGCTGTTTTTT
v_gene: TRBV6-6; d_gene: .; abundance: many; j_gene: TRBJ2-1; CDR3aa: CASSYEGSYNEQFF; CDR3nt: TGTGCCAGCAGTTACGAGGGTTCCTACAATGAGCAGTTCTTC
v_gene: TRBV28; d_gene: .; abundance: many; j_gene: TRBJ2-7; CDR3aa: CASSRNEQYF; CDR3nt: TGTGCCAGCAGCCGCAACGAGCAGTACTTC
v_gene: TRBV9; d_gene: TRBD1; abundance: many; j_gene: TRBJ2-1; CDR3aa: CASSVGIRDSNEQFF; CDR3nt: TGTGCCAGCAGCGTAGGAATAAGGGACAGCAATGAGCAGTTCTTC
v_gene: TRBV6-1; d_gene: .; abundance: many; j_gene: TRBJ2-5; CDR3aa: CASSEAQDQETQYF; CDR3nt: TGTGCCAGCAGTGAAGCCCAGGACCAAGAGACCCAGTACTTC
v_gene: TRBV6-6; d_gene: .; abundance: .; j_gene: TRBJ1-4; CDR3aa: CAGSYSTLEKLFF; CDR3nt: TGTGCCGGCAGTTACTCGACCTTGGAAAAACTGTTTTTT
v_gene: TRBV15; d_gene: .; abundance: .; j_gene: TRBJ1-5; CDR3aa: CATSPRLQGNQPQHF; CDR3nt: TGTGCCACCAGCCCGAGGTTGCAGGGCAATCAGCCCCAGCATTTT
v_gene: TRBV12-3/TRBV12-4; d_gene: TRBD1; abundance: many; j_gene: TRBJ1-2; CDR3aa: CASSFTGDGYTF; CDR3nt: TGTGCCAGCAGTTTCACAGGGGATGGCTACACCTTC
v_gene: TRBV27; d_gene: .; abundance: many; j_gene: TRBJ2-7; CDR3aa: CASSLSKRGASYEQYF; CDR3nt: TGTGCCAGCAGTTTATCGAAGCGCGGGGCCTCCTACGAGCAGTACTTC
v_gene: TRBV11-2; d_gene: .; abundance: .; j_gene: TRBJ2-3; CDR3aa: CASSSGPYTQYF; CDR3nt: TGTGCCAGCAGCTCCGGACCTTATACGCAGTATTTT
v_gene: TRBV28; d_gene: .; abundance: .; j_gene: TRBJ2-7; CDR3aa: CASSFGQFYSYEQYF; CDR3nt: TGTGCCAGCAGTTTCGGGCAGTTCTACTCCTACGAGCAGTACTTC
v_gene: TRBV7-9; d_gene: .; abundance: .; j_gene: TRBJ1-4; CDR3aa: CASSLLGKLFF; CDR3nt: TGTGCCAGCAGCTTATTGGGAAAACTGTTTTTT
v_gene: TRBV7-2; d_gene: .; abundance: .; j_gene: TRBJ2-7; CDR3aa: CASSLTGMYEQYF; CDR3nt: TGTGCCAGCAGCTTAACAGGGATGTACGAGCAGTACTTC
v_gene: TRBV5-1; d_gene: .; abundance: few; j_gene: TRBJ2-2; CDR3aa: CASSIRTDTGELFF; CDR3nt: TGCGCCAGCAGCATCAGGACGGATACCGGGGAGCTGTTTTTT
v_gene: TRBV7-2; d_gene: .; abundance: .; j_gene: TRBJ2-3; CDR3aa: CASSLTTSYTTDTQYF; CDR3nt: TGTGCCAGCAGCTTAACCACTTCCTATACCACAGATACGCAGTATTTT
v_gene: TRBV18; d_gene: .; abundance: many; j_gene: TRBJ1-1; CDR3aa: CASSSGSNTEAFF; CDR3nt: TGTGCCAGCTCCTCCGGGAGTAACACTGAAGCTTTCTTT
v_gene: TRBV7-2; d_gene: TRBD1; abundance: .; j_gene: TRBJ2-3; CDR3aa: CAGSLATRDRTYF; CDR3nt: TGTGCCGGCAGCTTAGCCACAAGGGACAGGACGTATTTT
v_gene: TRBV6-6; d_gene: TRBD1; abundance: .; j_gene: TRBJ2-5; CDR3aa: CASSRIRDRGLETQYF; CDR3nt: TGTGCCAGCAGCCGTATACGCGACAGGGGGCTTGAGACCCAGTACTTC
v_gene: TRBV2; d_gene: .; abundance: many; j_gene: TRBJ2-2; CDR3aa: CASSGRGPGELFF; CDR3nt: TGTGCCAGCAGTGGTCGGGGCCCCGGGGAGCTGTTTTTT
v_gene: TRBV7-2; d_gene: .; abundance: .; j_gene: TRBJ2-7; CDR3aa: CASSLVSGPYEQYF; CDR3nt: TGTGCCAGCAGCTTAGTCTCAGGCCCGTACGAGCAGTACTTC
v_gene: TRBV5-1; d_gene: .; abundance: .; j_gene: TRBJ2-3; CDR3aa: CASSLVFELENQDTQYF; CDR3nt: TGCGCCAGCAGCTTGGTTTTCGAGCTAGAAAATCAGGATACGCAGTATTTT
v_gene: TRBV28; d_gene: .; abundance: .; j_gene: TRBJ1-6; CDR3aa: CASSPGGFNSPLHF; CDR3nt: TGTGCCAGCAGTCCTGGGGGTTTTAATTCACCCCTCCACTTT
v_gene: TRBV12-3/TRBV12-4; d_gene: .; abundance: many; j_gene: TRBJ1-6; CDR3aa: CASSLTGRPPLHF; CDR3nt: TGTGCCAGCAGTTTAACAGGGCGTCCACCCCTCCACTTT
v_gene: TRBV4-1; d_gene: .; abundance: many; j_gene: TRBJ2-7; CDR3aa: CASSRGGQAAYEQYF; CDR3nt: TGCGCCAGCAGCAGGGGGGGACAGGCAGCCTACGAGCAGTACTTC
v_gene: TRBV7-2; d_gene: .; abundance: .; j_gene: TRBJ1-1; CDR3aa: CASSLDAGGGTEAFF; CDR3nt: TGTGCCAGCAGCTTAGACGCGGGTGGAGGCACTGAAGCTTTCTTT
v_gene: TRBV9; d_gene: .; abundance: many; j_gene: TRBJ2-1; CDR3aa: CASSVVPSYNEQFF; CDR3nt: TGTGCCAGCAGCGTAGTCCCCTCCTACAATGAGCAGTTCTTC
v_gene: TRBV7-9; d_gene: .; abundance: many; j_gene: TRBJ1-2; CDR3aa: CASGQGMPFGYTF; CDR3nt: TGTGCCAGCGGGCAAGGGATGCCATTTGGCTACACCTTC
v_gene: TRBV11-2; d_gene: .; abundance: .; j_gene: TRBJ2-1; CDR3aa: CASSLYRASNDEQFF; CDR3nt: TGTGCCAGCAGCTTGTACAGGGCCTCAAACGATGAGCAGTTCTTC
v_gene: TRBV5-1; d_gene: .; abundance: many; j_gene: TRBJ2-4; CDR3aa: CASSLGDNTKNIQYF; CDR3nt: TGCGCCAGCAGCTTGGGTGATAACACCAAAAACATTCAGTACTTC
v_gene: TRBV7-2; d_gene: .; abundance: few; j_gene: TRBJ1-5; CDR3aa: CASSYAGGTNQPQHF; CDR3nt: TGTGCCAGCAGCTACGCTGGGGGGACCAATCAGCCCCAGCATTTT
v_gene: TRBV7-9; d_gene: .; abundance: many; j_gene: TRBJ1-6; CDR3aa: CASSFSGSSYNSPLHF; CDR3nt: TGTGCCAGCAGCTTTTCGGGGAGCTCCTATAATTCACCCCTCCACTTT
v_gene: TRBV12-3/TRBV12-4; d_gene: .; abundance: many; j_gene: TRBJ2-5; CDR3aa: CASSLPGYQETQYF; CDR3nt: TGTGCCAGCAGTTTACCGGGGTACCAAGAGACCCAGTACTTC
v_gene: TRBV11-2; d_gene: .; abundance: few; j_gene: TRBJ2-7; CDR3aa: CASSESRGASYNEQYF; CDR3nt: TGTGCCAGCAGCGAGAGTCGGGGGGCTTCCTACAATGAGCAGTACTTC
v_gene: TRBV10-3; d_gene: .; abundance: few; j_gene: TRBJ2-7; CDR3aa: CAISDRQAHDEQYF; CDR3nt: TGTGCCATCAGTGACCGACAGGCCCACGACGAGCAGTACTTC
v_gene: TRBV7-9; d_gene: .; abundance: few; j_gene: TRBJ2-7; CDR3aa: CASSSGTRSRQYF; CDR3nt: TGTGCCAGCAGCTCCGGGACAAGGTCTAGGCAGTACTTC
v_gene: TRBV12-3/TRBV12-4; d_gene: .; abundance: many; j_gene: TRBJ2-1; CDR3aa: CASLSRVHEQFF; CDR3nt: TGTGCCAGCCTTTCTAGGGTCCATGAGCAGTTCTTC
v_gene: TRBV14; d_gene: .; abundance: .; j_gene: TRBJ1-4; CDR3aa: CASSQDRRGRLFF; CDR3nt: TGTGCCAGCAGCCAAGATAGGCGGGGTCGACTGTTTTTT
v_gene: TRBV4-2; d_gene: TRBD2; abundance: .; j_gene: TRBJ2-7; CDR3aa: CAGSQGTSGRTYEQYF; CDR3nt: TGTGCCGGCAGCCAAGGGACTAGCGGGCGTACCTACGAGCAGTACTTC
v_gene: TRBV4-1; d_gene: .; abundance: .; j_gene: TRBJ2-4; CDR3aa: CASSQDRSLAKNIQYF; CDR3nt: TGCGCCAGCAGCCAAGACAGGTCTCTAGCCAAAAACATTCAGTACTTC
v_gene: TRBV29-1; d_gene: .; abundance: .; j_gene: TRBJ2-3; CDR3aa: CSVEGGRQLSTDTQYF; CDR3nt: TGCAGCGTTGAAGGAGGGAGACAATTAAGCACAGATACGCAGTATTTT
v_gene: TRBV11-2; d_gene: TRBD2; abundance: .; j_gene: TRBJ2-1; CDR3aa: CASSLGSGGREQFF; CDR3nt: TGTGCCAGCAGCTTAGGAAGCGGGGGAAGGGAGCAGTTCTTC
v_gene: TRBV6-6; d_gene: .; abundance: .; j_gene: TRBJ1-6; CDR3aa: CASSAGGSPLHF; CDR3nt: TGTGCCAGCAGCGCGGGGGGATCACCCCTCCACTTT
v_gene: TRBV3-1; d_gene: .; abundance: .; j_gene: TRBJ1-2; CDR3aa: CASSQVPTANYGYTF; CDR3nt: TGTGCCAGCAGCCAAGTCCCGACAGCTAACTATGGCTACACCTTC
v_gene: TRBV28; d_gene: .; abundance: many; j_gene: TRBJ1-6; CDR3aa: CASSVRVSPLHF; CDR3nt: TGTGCCAGCAGTGTCAGGGTTTCACCCCTCCACTTT